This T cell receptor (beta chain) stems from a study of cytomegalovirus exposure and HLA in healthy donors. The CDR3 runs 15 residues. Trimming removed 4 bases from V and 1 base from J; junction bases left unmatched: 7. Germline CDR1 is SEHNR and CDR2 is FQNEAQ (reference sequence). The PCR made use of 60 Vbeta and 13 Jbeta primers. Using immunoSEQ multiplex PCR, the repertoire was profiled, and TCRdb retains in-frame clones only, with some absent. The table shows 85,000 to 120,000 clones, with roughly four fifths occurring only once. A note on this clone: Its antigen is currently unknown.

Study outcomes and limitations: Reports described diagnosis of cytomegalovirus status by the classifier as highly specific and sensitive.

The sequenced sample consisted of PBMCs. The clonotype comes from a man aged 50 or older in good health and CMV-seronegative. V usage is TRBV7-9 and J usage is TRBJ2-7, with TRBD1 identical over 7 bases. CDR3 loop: CASSSTGWDSYEQYF. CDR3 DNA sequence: TGTGCCAGCAGCTCGACAGGGTGGGATTCCTACGAGCAGTACTTC. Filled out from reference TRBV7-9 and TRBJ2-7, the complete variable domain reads DTGVSQNPRHKITKRGQNVTFRCDPISEHNRLYWYRQTLGQGPEFLTYFQNEAQLEKSRLLSDRFSAERPKGSFSTLEIQRTEQGDSAMYLCASSSTGWDSYEQYFGPGTRLTVT.